The clone carrying this T cell receptor beta chain was seen a single time. Its antigen is not identified. V gave up 1 base and J gave up 0 bases, with 4 bases separating them. Germline V gene lookup returns CDR1 GTSNPN and CDR2 SVGIG (reference sequence). CDR3 length: 14 amino acids. The data were taken from a study of cytomegalovirus exposure and HLA in healthy donors. Study-level results: The study listed roughly 160 cytomegalovirus-associated TCR beta chains. Reportedly, cytomegalovirus status was diagnosed with high sensitivity and specificity. Most sequenced TCRs were rare (though some public TCRs occurred in many donors).

Data came from immunoSEQ multiplex PCR; TCRdb stores just in-frame clones and leaves some out. The sample has about 350,000 clones, roughly 90% seen once. V gene TRBV30 combines with J gene TRBJ2-6; unclear D gene. The clonotype comes from a woman aged 25 to 39 in good health and CMV-seropositive. The sequencing input was PBMCs. CDR3 sequence reads: CAWSDLSGANVLTF. Written as DNA, the CDR3 is TGTGCCTGGAGTGACCTCTCTGGGGCCAACGTCCTGACTTTC.